This T cell receptor beta chain is from a study of CD8+CD57+ T cells in acquired aplastic anemia. The authors sequenced patients whose flow cytometry had shown CD8+CD57+ cell expansion. Germline CDR1 reads SNHLY; CDR2 reads FYNNEI. The CDR3 is 11 amino acids in total, end residues counted. Profiling that covered TCR beta VDJ and CDR3 relied on genomic DNA as its template. TCRdb called the reads again in MiXCR, with one record for every CDR3 protein. The sample lists approximately 98,000 distinct CDR3 sequences; 65% to 70% were seen once. In the case of this clonotype: No conserved phenylalanine or tryptophan ends this CDR3, so it is likely a read error. No DNA is shown, since the ends of the CDR3 on it are uncertain; the CDR3 is the one TCRdb lists.

The chain recombines TRBV2 with TRBJ1-2. The sequenced material came from sorted CD4+, CD8+, or CD8+CD57+ T cells (not recorded which) from PBMCs. The source of this sequence is a human donor with aplastic anemia. This CDR3 reads CASSYSNERIL.